This is a list of T cell receptor beta chains from one sample in a study of long-term antiretroviral therapy in people with HIV. The table came from immunoSEQ multiplex PCR; TCRdb's copy has only in-frame clones and leaves some out. The table includes 25,000 to 30,000 clones, more than 65% detected once. This sample comprised unsorted PBMCs, obtained 1.1 years before starting antiretroviral therapy. These receptors were obtained from a woman in her twenties or thirties with HIV. The CDR3 runs from the conserved cysteine through the conserved F or W. Each record gives: clone size, D gene, J gene, V gene, CDR3 DNA, CDR3 protein. The D gene is left open where the match is weak. Clone sizes are given selectively: once, few, many, or a class where the clone is expanded.

abundance: -
d_gene: TRBD1
j_gene: TRBJ1-1
v_gene: TRBV29-1
CDR3nt: TGCAGCGTGGACAGGGATGTCGGCACTGAAGCTTTCTTT
CDR3aa: CSVDRDVGTEAFF

abundance: -
d_gene: TRBD1
j_gene: TRBJ2-7
v_gene: TRBV13
CDR3nt: TGTGCCAGCAGCTTGAGGACAGGGCGGGAGCAGTACTTC
CDR3aa: CASSLRTGREQYF

abundance: -
d_gene: -
j_gene: TRBJ1-2
v_gene: TRBV10-2
CDR3nt: TGCGCCAGCAGTGAGTCCTCTTACTGGGGCTACACCTTC
CDR3aa: CASSESSYWGYTF

abundance: few
d_gene: -
j_gene: TRBJ2-4
v_gene: TRBV19
CDR3nt: TGTGCCAGTAGTATGGCAAGGGCGGACATTCAGTACTTC
CDR3aa: CASSMARADIQYF

abundance: -
d_gene: -
j_gene: TRBJ1-2
v_gene: TRBV28
CDR3nt: TGTGCCAGCAGTCCGCGGGACATTTCTAACTATGGCTACACCTTC
CDR3aa: CASSPRDISNYGYTF

abundance: -
d_gene: -
j_gene: TRBJ2-6
v_gene: TRBV9
CDR3nt: TGTGCCAGCAGCCCAGCGGGACAGAGCTCTGGGGCCAACGTCCTGACTTTC
CDR3aa: CASSPAGQSSGANVLTF

abundance: -
d_gene: -
j_gene: TRBJ2-1
v_gene: TRBV9
CDR3nt: TGTGCCAGCAGCCCTTGGACAGAGTACAATGAGCAGTTCTTC
CDR3aa: CASSPWTEYNEQFF

abundance: once
d_gene: -
j_gene: TRBJ2-2
v_gene: TRBV14
CDR3nt: TGTGCCAGCAGCTCGTCCTTGTGGACCGGGGAGCTGTTTTTT
CDR3aa: CASSSSLWTGELFF

abundance: -
d_gene: TRBD1
j_gene: TRBJ2-1
v_gene: TRBV2
CDR3nt: TGTGCCAGCACAGGACAGGGCGTCAATGAGCAGTTCTTC
CDR3aa: CASTGQGVNEQFF

abundance: -
d_gene: TRBD1
j_gene: TRBJ1-1
v_gene: TRBV27
CDR3nt: TGTGCCAAACCGGGGACAGGAAAGAACACTGAAGCTTTCTTT
CDR3aa: CAKPGTGKNTEAFF

abundance: -
d_gene: TRBD1
j_gene: TRBJ2-5
v_gene: TRBV7-2
CDR3nt: TGTGCCAGCAGCTTAGTCGCAGGGGGCGCAGAGACCCAGTACTTC
CDR3aa: CASSLVAGGAETQYF

abundance: -
d_gene: TRBD2
j_gene: TRBJ2-1
v_gene: TRBV18
CDR3nt: TGTGCCAGCTCACCGGGCGGGGGGGCTACCATTCTCAATGAGCAGTTCTTC
CDR3aa: CASSPGGGATILNEQFF

abundance: -
d_gene: TRBD2
j_gene: TRBJ2-7
v_gene: TRBV11-2
CDR3nt: TGTGCCAGCAGCCAGGGCAAATTGACCAGGACTAGCGGTCACTACGAGCAGTACTTC
CDR3aa: CASSQGKLTRTSGHYEQYF

abundance: -
d_gene: TRBD1
j_gene: TRBJ1-1
v_gene: TRBV2
CDR3nt: TGTGCCAGCAGCCGAGACAGGGGGCAAGGAGCTGAAGCTTTCTTT
CDR3aa: CASSRDRGQGAEAFF

abundance: once
d_gene: TRBD1
j_gene: TRBJ1-2
v_gene: TRBV2
CDR3nt: TGTGCCAGCAGTGCCGGGACAGGTGACACGACTAACTATGGCTACACCTTC
CDR3aa: CASSAGTGDTTNYGYTF

abundance: -
d_gene: -
j_gene: TRBJ1-4
v_gene: TRBV11-2
CDR3nt: TGTGCCAGCACTACCCAGGGGTTGGGTAATGAAAAACTGTTTTTT
CDR3aa: CASTTQGLGNEKLFF

abundance: few
d_gene: -
j_gene: TRBJ1-6
v_gene: TRBV6-5
CDR3nt: TGTGCCAGCAGTCAAACAGGGTCCCTGAATTCACCCCTCCACTTT
CDR3aa: CASSQTGSLNSPLHF

abundance: -
d_gene: TRBD1
j_gene: TRBJ2-7
v_gene: TRBV27
CDR3nt: TGTGCCAGCAGTTTGGGACAGTACTACGAGCAGTACTTC
CDR3aa: CASSLGQYYEQYF

abundance: -
d_gene: TRBD1
j_gene: TRBJ1-6
v_gene: TRBV28
CDR3nt: TGTGCCAGCAGTCACCGGGGACAGGGGGGGTCACCCCTCCACTTT
CDR3aa: CASSHRGQGGSPLHF

abundance: -
d_gene: -
j_gene: TRBJ2-5
v_gene: TRBV4-1
CDR3nt: TGCGCCAGCAGCCAAGCGGTCGGGGGAGCGGTACGGACCCAGTACTTC
CDR3aa: CASSQAVGGAVRTQYF

abundance: -
d_gene: -
j_gene: TRBJ2-1
v_gene: TRBV7-9
CDR3nt: TGTGCCAGCAGCTTAGGAGGGTACTACAATGAGCAGTTCTTC
CDR3aa: CASSLGGYYNEQFF

abundance: -
d_gene: -
j_gene: TRBJ1-5
v_gene: TRBV6-1
CDR3nt: TGTGCCAGCAGTGATACAGGTCTCCAGCCCCAGCATTTT
CDR3aa: CASSDTGLQPQHF

abundance: -
d_gene: -
j_gene: TRBJ1-1
v_gene: TRBV12-5
CDR3nt: TGTGCTAGTGGTTTGGGAACAGGGCCCGCTGAAGCTTTCTTT
CDR3aa: CASGLGTGPAEAFF

abundance: -
d_gene: TRBD2
j_gene: TRBJ2-3
v_gene: TRBV6-4
CDR3nt: TGTGCCAGTCCGCTAGCGGGGGGGGCAACCCGACCCCTCACAGATACGCAGTATTTT
CDR3aa: CASPLAGGATRPLTDTQYF

abundance: -
d_gene: TRBD1
j_gene: TRBJ1-2
v_gene: TRBV7-3
CDR3nt: TGTGCCAGCAGCTTATCGACAGGGGATGTCCATGGCTACACCTTC
CDR3aa: CASSLSTGDVHGYTF

abundance: -
d_gene: TRBD2
j_gene: TRBJ2-5
v_gene: TRBV27
CDR3nt: TGTGCCAGCAGTTTATTTTTCTCGGCTAGCGGGGGCGGAGGGACCCAGTACTTC
CDR3aa: CASSLFFSASGGGGTQYF

abundance: -
d_gene: -
j_gene: TRBJ2-1
v_gene: TRBV30
CDR3nt: TGTGCCTGGAGTGTATCTGGCCCAGGAGAGCAGTTCTTC
CDR3aa: CAWSVSGPGEQFF

abundance: -
d_gene: TRBD2
j_gene: TRBJ2-5
v_gene: TRBV6-1
CDR3nt: TGTGCCAGCGATCCGAGCGGGGCTGTGGAGACCCAGTACTTC
CDR3aa: CASDPSGAVETQYF

abundance: -
d_gene: -
j_gene: TRBJ1-2
v_gene: TRBV14
CDR3nt: TGTGCCAGCAGCCTTGGACAGAACTATGGCTACACCTTC
CDR3aa: CASSLGQNYGYTF

abundance: -
d_gene: -
j_gene: TRBJ2-5
v_gene: TRBV6-6
CDR3nt: TGTGCCAGCAGTTACCAGGGGGGGCTGTCGGAGACCCAGTACTTC
CDR3aa: CASSYQGGLSETQYF

abundance: -
d_gene: -
j_gene: TRBJ1-3
v_gene: TRBV11-2
CDR3nt: TGTGCCAGCAGTGACAACAGGGCGGGAAACACCATATATTTT
CDR3aa: CASSDNRAGNTIYF

abundance: -
d_gene: -
j_gene: TRBJ1-4
v_gene: TRBV7-8
CDR3nt: TGTGCCAGCAGCCCTGGGACCCAACGCCGCGAAAAACTGTTTTTT
CDR3aa: CASSPGTQRREKLFF

abundance: -
d_gene: -
j_gene: TRBJ1-6
v_gene: TRBV5-1
CDR3nt: TGCGCCAGCAGCTTTGGACAGAGCTCCTATAATTCACCCCTCCACTTT
CDR3aa: CASSFGQSSYNSPLHF

abundance: -
d_gene: TRBD1
j_gene: TRBJ2-7
v_gene: TRBV5-1
CDR3nt: TGCGCCAGCAGCTGGGGACAGGGGACAACCTACGAGCAGTACTTC
CDR3aa: CASSWGQGTTYEQYF

abundance: -
d_gene: TRBD2
j_gene: TRBJ2-1
v_gene: TRBV7-9
CDR3nt: TGTGCCAGCAGCCCCGTCGGGGGGGGGTCCTCCTACAATGAGCAGTTCTTC
CDR3aa: CASSPVGGGSSYNEQFF

abundance: -
d_gene: -
j_gene: TRBJ1-1
v_gene: TRBV6-1
CDR3nt: TGTGCCAGCAAGGGTTACACTGAAGCTTTCTTT
CDR3aa: CASKGYTEAFF

abundance: -
d_gene: -
j_gene: TRBJ2-3
v_gene: TRBV6-4
CDR3nt: TGTGCCAGCAGTCGGTCCCTCGCGGATACGCAGTATTTT
CDR3aa: CASSRSLADTQYF

abundance: -
d_gene: -
j_gene: TRBJ2-1
v_gene: TRBV9
CDR3nt: TGTGCCAGCGGACCGGGGGCCTGGGCGGATGAGCAGTTCTTC
CDR3aa: CASGPGAWADEQFF

abundance: -
d_gene: -
j_gene: TRBJ1-1
v_gene: TRBV7-9
CDR3nt: TGTGCCAGCAGCACGGGGATGAACACTGAAGCTTTCTTT
CDR3aa: CASSTGMNTEAFF

abundance: -
d_gene: TRBD1
j_gene: TRBJ1-1
v_gene: TRBV19
CDR3nt: TGTGCCAGTAGTATGACAGGGGAAGACACTGAAGCTTTCTTT
CDR3aa: CASSMTGEDTEAFF

abundance: -
d_gene: -
j_gene: TRBJ1-4
v_gene: TRBV12-5
CDR3nt: TGTGCTAGTGGTTTGGCAGGCTCGGCGGCAACTAATGAAAAACTGTTTTTT
CDR3aa: CASGLAGSAATNEKLFF

abundance: -
d_gene: -
j_gene: TRBJ2-7
v_gene: TRBV4-1
CDR3nt: TGCGCCAGCAGCCAGGGCTCCGGGACGGCGTCCTACGAGCAGTACTTC
CDR3aa: CASSQGSGTASYEQYF